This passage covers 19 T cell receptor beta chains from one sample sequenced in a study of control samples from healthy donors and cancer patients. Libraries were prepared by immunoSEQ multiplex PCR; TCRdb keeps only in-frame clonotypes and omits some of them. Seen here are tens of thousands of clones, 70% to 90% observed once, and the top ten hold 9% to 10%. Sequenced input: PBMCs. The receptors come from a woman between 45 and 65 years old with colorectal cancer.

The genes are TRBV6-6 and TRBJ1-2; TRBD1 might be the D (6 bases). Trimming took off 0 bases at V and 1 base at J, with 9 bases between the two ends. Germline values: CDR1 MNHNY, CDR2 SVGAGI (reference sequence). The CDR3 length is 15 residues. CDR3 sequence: CASSYSTGYNYGYTF. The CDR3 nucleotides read TGTGCCAGCAGTTACTCGACAGGATATAACTATGGCTACACCTTC.

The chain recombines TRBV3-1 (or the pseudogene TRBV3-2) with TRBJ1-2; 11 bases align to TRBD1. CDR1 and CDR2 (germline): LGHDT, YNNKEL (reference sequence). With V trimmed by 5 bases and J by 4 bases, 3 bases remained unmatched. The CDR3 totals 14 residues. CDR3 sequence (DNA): TGTGCCAGCAGCATCGGACAGGGGGCCTATGGCTACACCTTC. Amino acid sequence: CASSIGQGAYGYTF.

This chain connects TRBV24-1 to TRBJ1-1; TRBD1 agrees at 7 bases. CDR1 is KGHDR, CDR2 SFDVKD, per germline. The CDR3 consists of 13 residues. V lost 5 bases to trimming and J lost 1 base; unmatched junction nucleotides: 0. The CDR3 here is CATSGQGNTEAFF. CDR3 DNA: TGTGCCACCAGTGGACAGGGGAACACTGAAGCTTTCTTT.

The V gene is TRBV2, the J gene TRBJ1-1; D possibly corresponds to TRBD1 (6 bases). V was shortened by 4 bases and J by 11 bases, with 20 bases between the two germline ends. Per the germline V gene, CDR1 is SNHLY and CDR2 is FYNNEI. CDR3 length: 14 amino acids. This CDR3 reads CASSVSEGGTRAFF. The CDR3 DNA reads TGTGCCAGCAGTGTCTCGGAAGGGGGAACGAGGGCTTTCTTT.

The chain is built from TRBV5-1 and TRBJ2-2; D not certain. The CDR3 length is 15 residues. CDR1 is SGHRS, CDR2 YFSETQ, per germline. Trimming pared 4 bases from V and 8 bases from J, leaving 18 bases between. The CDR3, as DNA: TGCGCCAGCAGCCCCGGAGAGGTAGCAGGTGGGGAGCTGTTTTTT. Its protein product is CASSPGEVAGGELFF.

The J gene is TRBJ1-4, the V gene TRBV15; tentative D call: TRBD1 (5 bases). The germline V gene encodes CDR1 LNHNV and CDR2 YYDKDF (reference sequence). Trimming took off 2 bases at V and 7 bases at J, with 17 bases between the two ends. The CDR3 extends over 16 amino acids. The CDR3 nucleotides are TGTGCCACCAGCAGATTGGAAGAGGGGCTGGGTGAAAAACTGTTTTTT. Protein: CATSRLEEGLGEKLFF.

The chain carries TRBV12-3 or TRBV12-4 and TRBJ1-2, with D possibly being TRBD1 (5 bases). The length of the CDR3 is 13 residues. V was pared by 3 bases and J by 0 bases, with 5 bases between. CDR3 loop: CASSLTANYGYTF. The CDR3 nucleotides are TGTGCCAGCAGTTTGACAGCTAACTATGGCTACACCTTC.

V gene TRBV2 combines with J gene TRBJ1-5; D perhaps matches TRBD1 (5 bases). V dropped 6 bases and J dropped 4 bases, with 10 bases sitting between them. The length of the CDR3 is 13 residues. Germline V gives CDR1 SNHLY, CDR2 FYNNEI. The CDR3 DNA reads TGTGCCAGCAGGGGCAGGACAAATCAGCCCCAGCATTTT. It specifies CASRGRTNQPQHF.

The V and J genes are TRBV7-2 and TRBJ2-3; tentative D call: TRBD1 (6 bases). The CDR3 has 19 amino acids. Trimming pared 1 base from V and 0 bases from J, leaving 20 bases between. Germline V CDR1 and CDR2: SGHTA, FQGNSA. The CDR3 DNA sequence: TGTGCCAGCAGCTTAGTTTTTCCCAGGGGCGCCTATAGCACAGATACGCAGTATTTT. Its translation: CASSLVFPRGAYSTDTQYF.

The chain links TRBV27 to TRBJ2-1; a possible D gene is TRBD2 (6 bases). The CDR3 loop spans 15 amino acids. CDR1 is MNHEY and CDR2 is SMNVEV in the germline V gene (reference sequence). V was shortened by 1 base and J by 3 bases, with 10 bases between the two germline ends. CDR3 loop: CASSLFWGDYNEQFF. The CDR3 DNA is TGTGCCAGCAGTTTATTTTGGGGGGACTACAATGAGCAGTTCTTC.

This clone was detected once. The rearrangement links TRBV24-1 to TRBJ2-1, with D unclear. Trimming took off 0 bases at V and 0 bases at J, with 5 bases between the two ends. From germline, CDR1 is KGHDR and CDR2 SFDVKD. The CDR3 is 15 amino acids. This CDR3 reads CATSDLQSSYNEQFF. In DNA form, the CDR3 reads TGTGCCACCAGTGATTTGCAGAGCTCCTACAATGAGCAGTTCTTC.

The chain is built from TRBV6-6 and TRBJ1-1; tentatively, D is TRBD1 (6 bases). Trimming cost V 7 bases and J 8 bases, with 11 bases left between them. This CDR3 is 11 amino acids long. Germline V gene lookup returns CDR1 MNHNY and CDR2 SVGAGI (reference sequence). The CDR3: CASTLTGEAFF. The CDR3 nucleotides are TGTGCCAGCACCCTAACAGGGGAAGCTTTCTTT.

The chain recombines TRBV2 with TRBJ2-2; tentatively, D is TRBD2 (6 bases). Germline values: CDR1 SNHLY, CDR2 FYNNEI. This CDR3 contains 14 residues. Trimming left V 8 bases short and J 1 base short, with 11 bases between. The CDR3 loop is CASQGLKNTGELFF. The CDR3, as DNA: TGTGCCAGCCAGGGACTTAAGAACACCGGGGAGCTGTTTTTT.

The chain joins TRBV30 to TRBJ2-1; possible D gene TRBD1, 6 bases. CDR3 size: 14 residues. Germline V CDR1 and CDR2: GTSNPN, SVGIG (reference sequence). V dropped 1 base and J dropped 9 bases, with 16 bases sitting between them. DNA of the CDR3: TGTGCCTGGAGTGGCGGGTGGGGGCGGAGTGAGCAGTTCTTC. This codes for CAWSGGWGRSEQFF.

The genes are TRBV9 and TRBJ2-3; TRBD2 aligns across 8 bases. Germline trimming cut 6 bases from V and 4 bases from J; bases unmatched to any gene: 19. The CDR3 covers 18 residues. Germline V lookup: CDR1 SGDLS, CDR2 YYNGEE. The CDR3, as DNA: TGTGCCAGCACGGACCCCGAGTGGGCGGGGGGAGTATCAGATACGCAGTATTTT. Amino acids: CASTDPEWAGGVSDTQYF.

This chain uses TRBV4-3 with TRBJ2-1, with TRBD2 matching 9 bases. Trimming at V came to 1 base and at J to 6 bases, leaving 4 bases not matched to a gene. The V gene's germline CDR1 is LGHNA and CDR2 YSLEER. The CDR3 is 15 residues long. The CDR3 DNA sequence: TGCGCCAGCAGCCAAGGATCTAGCGGGACCAATGAGCAGTTCTTC. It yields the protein CASSQGSSGTNEQFF.

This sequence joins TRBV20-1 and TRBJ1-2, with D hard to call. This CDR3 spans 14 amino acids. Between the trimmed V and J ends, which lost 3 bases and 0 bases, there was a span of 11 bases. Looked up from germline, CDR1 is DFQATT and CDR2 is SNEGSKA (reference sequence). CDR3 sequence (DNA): TGCAGTGCTAGTCTTCAGGTATCTAACTATGGCTACACCTTC. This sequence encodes CSASLQVSNYGYTF.

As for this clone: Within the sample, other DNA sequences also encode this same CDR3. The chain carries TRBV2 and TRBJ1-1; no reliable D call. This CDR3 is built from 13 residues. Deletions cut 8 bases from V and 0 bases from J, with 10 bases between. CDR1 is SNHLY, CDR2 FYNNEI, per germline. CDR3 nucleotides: TGTGCCAGCTCCTCGGGTCTGAACACTGAAGCTTTCTTT. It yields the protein CASSSGLNTEAFF. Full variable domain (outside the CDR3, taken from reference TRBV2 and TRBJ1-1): EPEVTQTPSHQVTQMGQEVILRCVPISNHLYFYWYRQILGQKVEFLVSFYNNEISEKSEIFDDQFSVERPDGSNFTLKIRSTKLEDSAMYFCASSSGLNTEAFFGQGTRLTVV.

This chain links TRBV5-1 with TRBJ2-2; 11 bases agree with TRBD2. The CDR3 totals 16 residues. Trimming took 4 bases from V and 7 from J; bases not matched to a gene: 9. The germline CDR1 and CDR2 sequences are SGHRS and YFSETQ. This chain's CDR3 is CASSSDSGGAGGELFF. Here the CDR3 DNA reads TGCGCCAGCAGCAGCGATAGCGGGGGGGCCGGCGGGGAGCTGTTTTTT.